This is a list of T cell receptor beta chains from one sample in a study of blood T cells in healthy people across ages. TCRdb reprocessed the 5' RACE reads via MiXCR and lists one record per CDR3 protein. Of more than 1,400,000 distinct CDR3 sequences in the sample, 40% to 50% were seen once. Sequencing was carried out using blood. These receptors originate from a woman younger than 30 in good health. Both conserved end residues are part of each CDR3. The order of the fields is V gene, J gene, D gene, CDR3 length, clone size, CDR3 DNA, CDR3 protein. D genes are given only for firm matches. The size of a clone is reported for some rows only, either as once, few or many, or as a class for expanded clones.

V: TRBV27
J: TRBJ2-1
D: .
length: 15
size: few
DNA: TGTGCCAGCAGTTCACTGATGCAAACCTACAATGAGCAGTTCTTC
CDR3: CASSSLMQTYNEQFF

V: TRBV5-1
J: TRBJ2-5
D: .
length: 13
size: few
DNA: TGCGCCAGCAGCTTAGTGACACAAGAGACCCAGTACTTC
CDR3: CASSLVTQETQYF

V: TRBV11-2
J: TRBJ2-1
D: TRBD2
length: 15
size: .
DNA: TGTGCCGGCAGCTTAGAAGCGGGGCTCTACAATGAGCAGTTCTTC
CDR3: CAGSLEAGLYNEQFF

V: TRBV6-1
J: TRBJ2-1
D: TRBD2
length: 15
size: .
DNA: TGTGCCAGCTGTCGTACGGCGGGGGGGCCCTATGAGCAGTTCTTC
CDR3: CASCRTAGGPYEQFF

V: TRBV27
J: TRBJ2-5
D: .
length: 13
size: .
DNA: TGTGCCAGCAGTCTGGGGATCTCCAATGAGCAGTACTTC
CDR3: CASSLGISNEQYF

V: TRBV20-1
J: TRBJ2-6
D: TRBD1
length: 15
size: .
DNA: TGCAGCCCCTCCACCCCCCCCGGGACAGGGAACGTCCTGACTTTC
CDR3: CSPSTPPGTGNVLTF

V: TRBV25-1
J: TRBJ2-1
D: .
length: 13
size: few
DNA: TGTGCCAGCAATACCTTGAATTACAATGAGCAGTTCTTC
CDR3: CASNTLNYNEQFF

V: TRBV28
J: TRBJ1-5
D: .
length: 13
size: few
DNA: TGTGCCAGCAGGGGCGGTCTAAATCAGCCCCAGCATTTT
CDR3: CASRGGLNQPQHF

V: TRBV6-5
J: TRBJ1-2
D: .
length: 13
size: .
DNA: TGTGCCAGCGTGAACATCGGGGCTACTGGCTACACCTTC
CDR3: CASVNIGATGYTF

V: TRBV6-1
J: TRBJ2-1
D: .
length: 17
size: .
DNA: TGTGCCAGCAGCCTAGCGACTACACCCGGGGGATCCAATGAGCAGTTCTTC
CDR3: CASSLATTPGGSNEQFF

V: TRBV6-5
J: TRBJ2-3
D: .
length: 14
size: .
DNA: TGTGCCAGCAGTTACCCAGGACATGCCGATACGCAGTATTTT
CDR3: CASSYPGHADTQYF

V: TRBV28
J: TRBJ1-1
D: .
length: 11
size: .
DNA: TGTGCCAGCAGGGTGTACACTGAAGCTTTCTTT
CDR3: CASRVYTEAFF

V: TRBV2
J: TRBJ2-3
D: TRBD2
length: 16
size: few
DNA: TGTGCCAGCAACAGGGTAGCGGGGGGGCCCACAGATACGCAGTATTTT
CDR3: CASNRVAGGPTDTQYF

V: TRBV21-1
J: TRBJ1-2
D: .
length: 16
size: few
DNA: TGTGCCAGCAGCAAAGGGGTCAGGGGGCGCGGGTATGGCTACACCTTC
CDR3: CASSKGVRGRGYGYTF

V: TRBV28
J: TRBJ2-7
D: .
length: 14
size: .
DNA: TGTGCCAGCGCTGGGAAACCCACCGCCTACGAGCAGTACTTC
CDR3: CASAGKPTAYEQYF

V: TRBV7-3
J: TRBJ2-3
D: TRBD2
length: 15
size: once
DNA: TGTGCCAGCAGCCGGGCTAGCGGGGGGGAAGATACGCAGTATTTT
CDR3: CASSRASGGEDTQYF

V: TRBV5-1
J: TRBJ1-6
D: TRBD1
length: 15
size: few
DNA: TGCGCCAGCGTTACCGGGACAGGGGATAATTCACCCCTCCACTTT
CDR3: CASVTGTGDNSPLHF

V: TRBV14
J: TRBJ2-3
D: .
length: 14
size: .
DNA: TGTACCAGCAGCCCCCTTGCCTCAACAGATACGCAGTATTTT
CDR3: CTSSPLASTDTQYF

V: TRBV10-3
J: TRBJ2-1
D: TRBD2
length: 15
size: .
DNA: TGTGCCATCAGTACAGTCGGGGGGTCTCACAATGAGCAGTTCTTC
CDR3: CAISTVGGSHNEQFF

V: TRBV5-1
J: TRBJ2-1
D: TRBD2
length: 15
size: .
DNA: TGCGCCAGCAGCTATAGCGGGATTGAAGGCAATGAGCAGTTCTTC
CDR3: CASSYSGIEGNEQFF

V: TRBV28
J: TRBJ2-2
D: .
length: 14
size: few
DNA: TGTGCCAGCAGAAATGGCGTGGGGTCCGGGGAGCTGTTTTTT
CDR3: CASRNGVGSGELFF

V: TRBV7-3
J: TRBJ1-2
D: .
length: 15
size: .
DNA: TGTGCCAGCAGCCTACAAACAGGGAGCCGTTATGGCTACACCTTC
CDR3: CASSLQTGSRYGYTF

V: TRBV27
J: TRBJ1-2
D: .
length: 15
size: few
DNA: TGTGCCAGCAGTTTGTCAGGGATCAAGAACTATGGCTACACCTTC
CDR3: CASSLSGIKNYGYTF

V: TRBV7-2
J: TRBJ2-7
D: TRBD2
length: 17
size: few
DNA: TGTGCCAGCAGCTTAGCCCCCCTGCTGGCGGGAGGCTACGAGCAGTACTTC
CDR3: CASSLAPLLAGGYEQYF

V: TRBV10-3
J: TRBJ2-4
D: TRBD1
length: 13
size: few
DNA: TGTGCCATCGGCGGCGGACAGGGAAACATTCAGTACTTC
CDR3: CAIGGGQGNIQYF

V: TRBV10-3
J: TRBJ2-5
D: TRBD2
length: 17
size: .
DNA: TGTGCCATCAAAGGGACTAGCGGGAGGACCCGCCAAGAGACCCAGTACTTC
CDR3: CAIKGTSGRTRQETQYF

V: TRBV10-2
J: TRBJ1-1
D: .
length: 12
size: .
DNA: TGCGCCAGCAGCGCGTCGGGGCGGGAAGCTTTCTTT
CDR3: CASSASGREAFF

V: TRBV10-3
J: TRBJ2-1
D: TRBD2
length: 15
size: .
DNA: TGTGCCATCAGAGGCGGGGGGCTCGGTCACAATGAGCAGTTCTTC
CDR3: CAIRGGGLGHNEQFF

V: TRBV28
J: TRBJ2-5
D: TRBD1
length: 16
size: once
DNA: TGTGCCAGCAGTTTAAACCCGGGACAGGGGCAAGAGACCCAGTACTTC
CDR3: CASSLNPGQGQETQYF

V: TRBV15
J: TRBJ2-5
D: TRBD1
length: 15
size: .
DNA: TGTGCCACCGGCAGAGACCTGGGACAGCAAGAGACCCAGTACTTC
CDR3: CATGRDLGQQETQYF

V: TRBV6-2/TRBV6-3
J: TRBJ2-5
D: TRBD1
length: 15
size: few
DNA: TGTGCCAGCAGTTCGACAGGGAATAATCTGGAGACCCAGTACTTC
CDR3: CASSSTGNNLETQYF

V: TRBV9
J: TRBJ2-7
D: TRBD2
length: 15
size: .
DNA: TGTGCCAGCAGCGTAGGAGCGGGAGAATTCTACGAGCAGTACTTC
CDR3: CASSVGAGEFYEQYF

V: TRBV6-2/TRBV6-3
J: TRBJ2-1
D: .
length: 12
size: few
DNA: TGTGCCAGCAGTGAACCATGGCAAGCGCGGTTCTTC
CDR3: CASSEPWQARFF

V: TRBV7-8
J: TRBJ2-7
D: TRBD1
length: 14
size: .
DNA: TGTGCCAGCAGCGTAAAGAGGGGGCTGTACGAGCAGTACTTC
CDR3: CASSVKRGLYEQYF

V: TRBV4-1
J: TRBJ2-1
D: TRBD2
length: 16
size: .
DNA: TGCGCCAGCAGCCAAGATTGGCTAGCGGGGGATTCTGCGCAGTTCTTC
CDR3: CASSQDWLAGDSAQFF

V: TRBV11-2
J: TRBJ2-2
D: TRBD2
length: 16
size: .
DNA: TGTGCCAGCAGCTGGGGGACTAGCATACCTCCCGGGGAGCTGTTTTTT
CDR3: CASSWGTSIPPGELFF

V: TRBV2
J: TRBJ1-2
D: TRBD1
length: 14
size: .
DNA: TGTGCCAGCAGTGGACGATGGACAGGGGCGGACTACACCTTC
CDR3: CASSGRWTGADYTF

V: TRBV11-1
J: TRBJ2-4
D: .
length: 15
size: few
DNA: TGTGCCAGCAGCTCCCCAGGGCTAGCCAAAAACATTCAGTACTTC
CDR3: CASSSPGLAKNIQYF

V: TRBV9
J: TRBJ2-7
D: .
length: 14
size: .
DNA: TGTGCCAGCACCCGGGGACATGAGACCTACGAGCAGTACTTC
CDR3: CASTRGHETYEQYF

V: TRBV11-2
J: TRBJ2-1
D: TRBD2
length: 15
size: few
DNA: TGTGCCAGCAGCCCCCGACTAGCGGGAGATTATGAGCAGTTCTTC
CDR3: CASSPRLAGDYEQFF

V: TRBV28
J: TRBJ2-7
D: .
length: 15
size: .
DNA: TGTGCCAGCAGTTTCGACACACCACAATCCTACGAGCAGTACTTC
CDR3: CASSFDTPQSYEQYF

V: TRBV4-1
J: TRBJ2-5
D: .
length: 14
size: many
DNA: TGCGCCAGCAGCCAAGATGGGTACCAAGAGACCCAGTACTTC
CDR3: CASSQDGYQETQYF

V: TRBV29-1
J: TRBJ2-1
D: .
length: 13
size: .
DNA: TGCAACGTGGAGGGACAGAGCTACAATGAGCAGTTCTTC
CDR3: CNVEGQSYNEQFF

V: TRBV11-2
J: TRBJ2-2
D: TRBD2
length: 18
size: once
DNA: TGTGCCAGCAGCTCACTTGCCGGACTAGGGCTGAACACCGGGGAGCTGTTTTTT
CDR3: CASSSLAGLGLNTGELFF

V: TRBV9
J: TRBJ2-1
D: TRBD2
length: 15
size: .
DNA: TGTGCCAGCAGCGTAGCCCAAGCCGGGACTAGGCAGCAGTTCTTC
CDR3: CASSVAQAGTRQQFF

V: TRBV9
J: TRBJ2-5
D: .
length: 15
size: once
DNA: TGTGCCAGCAGCGCATCGGCCGGGATTATCAATGAGCAGTACTTC
CDR3: CASSASAGIINEQYF

V: TRBV27
J: TRBJ2-7
D: TRBD1
length: 15
size: few
DNA: TGTGCCAGCAGTTCACCGGGACAGCCTACCTACGAGCAGTACTTC
CDR3: CASSSPGQPTYEQYF

V: TRBV7-3
J: TRBJ2-1
D: .
length: 16
size: .
DNA: TGTGCCAGCAGAAGCAAGGGGGGGTACTCCTACAATGAGCAGTTCTTC
CDR3: CASRSKGGYSYNEQFF

V: TRBV10-3
J: TRBJ2-1
D: .
length: 14
size: few
DNA: TGTGCCATCAGTGGTTCTAGTATCGGCGATGAGCAGTTCTTC
CDR3: CAISGSSIGDEQFF

V: TRBV20-1
J: TRBJ2-1
D: .
length: 16
size: .
DNA: TGCAGTGCTAGGGGTCTCTTTAGCGGTTCCTACAATGAGCAGTTCTTC
CDR3: CSARGLFSGSYNEQFF

V: TRBV10-3
J: TRBJ2-7
D: TRBD1
length: 13
size: .
DNA: TGTGCCATCAGTGACCGGGACAGGGGCGAGCAGTACTTC
CDR3: CAISDRDRGEQYF

V: TRBV4-1
J: TRBJ1-2
D: .
length: 15
size: .
DNA: TGCGCCAGCAGCCAAGGACGAGACCCCGCCTATGGCTACACCTTC
CDR3: CASSQGRDPAYGYTF

V: TRBV4-1
J: TRBJ2-3
D: TRBD1
length: 15
size: few
DNA: TGCGCCAGCAGCCCAATACAGGGGGTCTGGGATACGCAGTATTTT
CDR3: CASSPIQGVWDTQYF

V: TRBV9
J: TRBJ2-3
D: .
length: 16
size: .
DNA: TGTGCCAGCAGCCTTTTAGGAGGGGTAGGGGCAGATACGCAGTATTTT
CDR3: CASSLLGGVGADTQYF

V: TRBV28
J: TRBJ1-5
D: TRBD1
length: 16
size: .
DNA: TGTGCCAGCAGACCACAGGGGTCTCCTGGCAATCAGCCCCAGCATTTT
CDR3: CASRPQGSPGNQPQHF

V: TRBV11-2
J: TRBJ2-1
D: TRBD2
length: 16
size: .
DNA: TGTGCCAGCAGCGGCCGGACTAGCGGGGCCTACAATGAGCAGTTCTTC
CDR3: CASSGRTSGAYNEQFF

V: TRBV27
J: TRBJ2-1
D: TRBD2
length: 15
size: few
DNA: TGTGCCAGCAGTCCCACTAGCGGGGGACGGAATGAGCAGTTCTTC
CDR3: CASSPTSGGRNEQFF

V: TRBV6-1
J: TRBJ2-4
D: .
length: 16
size: .
DNA: TGTGCCAGCAGTGACCATAAGACAGTAGCCAAAAACATTCAGTACTTC
CDR3: CASSDHKTVAKNIQYF